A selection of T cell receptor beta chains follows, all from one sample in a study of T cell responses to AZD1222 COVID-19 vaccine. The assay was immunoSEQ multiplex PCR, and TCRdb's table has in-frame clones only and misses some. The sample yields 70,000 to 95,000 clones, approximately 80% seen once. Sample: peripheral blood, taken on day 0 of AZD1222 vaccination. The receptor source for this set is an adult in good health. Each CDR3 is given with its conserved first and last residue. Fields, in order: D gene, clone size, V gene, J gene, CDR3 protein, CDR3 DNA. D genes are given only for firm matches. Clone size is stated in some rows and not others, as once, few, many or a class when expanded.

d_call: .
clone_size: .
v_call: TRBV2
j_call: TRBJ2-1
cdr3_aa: CASRRRQTFSNEQFF
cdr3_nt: TGTGCCAGCAGGCGCCGACAGACTTTCTCTAATGAGCAGTTCTTC

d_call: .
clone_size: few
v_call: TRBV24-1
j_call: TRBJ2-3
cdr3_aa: CATAAVDSTDTQYF
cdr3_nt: TGTGCCACCGCAGCGGTTGATAGCACAGATACGCAGTATTTT

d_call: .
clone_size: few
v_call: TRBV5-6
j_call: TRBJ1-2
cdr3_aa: CASSLGWGTTPYGYTF
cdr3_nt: TGTGCCAGCAGTTTGGGTTGGGGTACGACACCCTATGGCTACACCTTC

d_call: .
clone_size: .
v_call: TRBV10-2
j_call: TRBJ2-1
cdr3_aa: CASRGIAYNEQFF
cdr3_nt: TGCGCCAGCCGAGGAATAGCCTACAATGAGCAGTTCTTC

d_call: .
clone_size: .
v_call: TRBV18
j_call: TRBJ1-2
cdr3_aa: CASSPPGQNYGYTF
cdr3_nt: TGTGCCAGCTCACCACCGGGGCAGAACTATGGCTACACCTTC

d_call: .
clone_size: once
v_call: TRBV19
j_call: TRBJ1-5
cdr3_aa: CASSIGYSNQPQHF
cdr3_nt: TGTGCCAGTAGTATAGGGTATAGCAATCAGCCCCAGCATTTT

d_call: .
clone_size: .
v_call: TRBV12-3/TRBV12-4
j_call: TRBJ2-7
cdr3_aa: CASSLGSYEQYF
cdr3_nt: TGTGCCAGCAGTTTGGGGTCCTACGAGCAGTACTTC

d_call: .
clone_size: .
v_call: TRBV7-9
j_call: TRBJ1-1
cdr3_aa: CASSLAVGGTEAFF
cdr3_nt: TGTGCCAGCAGCTTAGCGGTAGGGGGCACTGAAGCTTTCTTT

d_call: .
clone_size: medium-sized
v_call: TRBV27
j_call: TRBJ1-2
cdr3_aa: CASSPGHVYGYTF
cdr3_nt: TGTGCCAGCAGTCCGGGACACGTCTATGGCTACACCTTC

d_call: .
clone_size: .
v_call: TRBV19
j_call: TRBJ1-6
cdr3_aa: CASSRGAGDAPLHF
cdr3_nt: TGTGCCAGTAGTAGAGGGGCAGGGGACGCACCCCTCCACTTT

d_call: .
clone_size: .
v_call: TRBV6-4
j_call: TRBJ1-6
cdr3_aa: CASSAMAGSPLHF
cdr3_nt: TGTGCCAGCAGTGCAATGGCCGGATCACCCCTCCACTTT

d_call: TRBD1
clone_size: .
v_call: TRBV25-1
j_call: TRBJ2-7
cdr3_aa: CASSETGTGGHEQYF
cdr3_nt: TGTGCCAGCAGTGAAACCGGGACAGGGGGCCACGAGCAGTACTTC

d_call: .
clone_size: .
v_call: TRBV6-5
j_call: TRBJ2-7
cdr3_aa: CASSFQFSGISYEQYF
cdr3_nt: TGTGCCAGCAGTTTCCAGTTTTCAGGGATCTCCTACGAGCAGTACTTC

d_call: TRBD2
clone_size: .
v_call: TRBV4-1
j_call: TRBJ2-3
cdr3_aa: CASSRSGSRSDTQYF
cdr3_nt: TGCGCCAGCAGTCGAAGCGGGAGTAGGTCAGATACGCAGTATTTT

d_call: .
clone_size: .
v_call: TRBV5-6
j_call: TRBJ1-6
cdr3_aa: CASSPPLSYNSPLHF
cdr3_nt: TGTGCCAGCAGCCCACCCCTCTCCTATAATTCACCCCTCCACTTT

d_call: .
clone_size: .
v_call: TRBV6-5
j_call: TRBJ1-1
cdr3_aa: CASMISTLMNTEAFF
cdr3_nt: TGTGCCAGCATGATCTCGACACTAATGAACACTGAAGCTTTCTTT

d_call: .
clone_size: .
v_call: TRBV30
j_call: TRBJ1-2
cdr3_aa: CAWITTRELDYTF
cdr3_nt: TGTGCCTGGATCACAACCCGGGAGTTAGACTACACCTTC

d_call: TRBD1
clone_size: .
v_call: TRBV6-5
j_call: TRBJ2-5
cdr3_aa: CASSYRPGGETQYF
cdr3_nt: TGTGCCAGCAGTTACCGGCCAGGGGGTGAGACCCAGTACTTC

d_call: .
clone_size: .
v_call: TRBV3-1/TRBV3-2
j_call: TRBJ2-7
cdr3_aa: CASSRLRTDSYEQYF
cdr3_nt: TGTGCCAGCAGCCGCCTAAGGACAGACTCCTACGAGCAGTACTTC

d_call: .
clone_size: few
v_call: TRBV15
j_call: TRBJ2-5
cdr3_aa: CATSRFGQQETQYF
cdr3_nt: TGTGCCACCAGCAGGTTCGGGCAACAAGAGACCCAGTACTTC

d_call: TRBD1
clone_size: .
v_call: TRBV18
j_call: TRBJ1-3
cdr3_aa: CASSPHPGTAGNTIYF
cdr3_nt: TGTGCCAGCTCACCTCACCCCGGGACAGCTGGAAACACCATATATTTT

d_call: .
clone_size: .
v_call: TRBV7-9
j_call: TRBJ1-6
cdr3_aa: CASSSGSSPLHF
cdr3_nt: TGTGCCAGCAGCTCGGGGAGTTCACCCCTCCACTTT

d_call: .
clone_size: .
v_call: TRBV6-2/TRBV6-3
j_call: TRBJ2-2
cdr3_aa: CASSRGGSNTGELFF
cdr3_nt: TGTGCCAGCAGTAGGGGGGGTTCGAACACCGGGGAGCTGTTTTTT

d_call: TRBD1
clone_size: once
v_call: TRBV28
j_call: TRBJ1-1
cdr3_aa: CASSYRGEAFF
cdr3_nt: TGTGCCAGCAGCTACAGGGGGGAAGCTTTCTTT

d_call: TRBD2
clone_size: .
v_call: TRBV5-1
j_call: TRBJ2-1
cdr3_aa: CASNPLAGGGSYNEQFF
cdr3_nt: TGCGCCAGCAACCCTTTAGCGGGAGGCGGGTCCTACAATGAGCAGTTCTTC

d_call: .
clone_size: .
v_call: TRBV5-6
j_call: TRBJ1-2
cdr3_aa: CASSLNGRNYGYTF
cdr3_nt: TGTGCCAGCAGCTTGAACGGCAGGAACTATGGCTACACCTTC

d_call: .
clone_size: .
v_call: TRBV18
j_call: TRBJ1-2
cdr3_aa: CASSPGQENGYTF
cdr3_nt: TGTGCCAGCTCACCGGGTCAGGAGAATGGCTACACCTTC

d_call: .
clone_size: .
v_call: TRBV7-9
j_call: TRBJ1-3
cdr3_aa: CASSLNTEGTIYF
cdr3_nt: TGTGCCAGCAGCTTAAACACGGAAGGCACCATATATTTT

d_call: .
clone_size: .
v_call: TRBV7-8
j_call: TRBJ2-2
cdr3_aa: CASSLDRAYTGELFF
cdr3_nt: TGTGCCAGCAGCTTAGACAGGGCCTATACCGGGGAGCTGTTTTTT

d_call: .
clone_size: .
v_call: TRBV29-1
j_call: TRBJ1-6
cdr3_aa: CSVGSGLNSPLHF
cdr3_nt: TGCAGCGTAGGAAGTGGCCTTAATTCACCCCTCCACTTT

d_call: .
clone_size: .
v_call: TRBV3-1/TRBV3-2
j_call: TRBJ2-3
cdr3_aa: CASSQDFAASTDTQYF
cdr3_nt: TGTGCCAGCAGCCAAGATTTCGCGGCTAGCACAGATACGCAGTATTTT

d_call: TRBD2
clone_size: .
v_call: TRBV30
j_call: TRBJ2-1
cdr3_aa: CAWSVLGGGRDNEQFF
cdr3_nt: TGTGCCTGGAGTGTACTGGGCGGGGGAAGGGACAATGAGCAGTTCTTC

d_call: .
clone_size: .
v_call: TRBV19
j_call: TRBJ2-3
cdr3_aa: CATTGDGTDTQYF
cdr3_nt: TGTGCCACCACGGGAGATGGCACAGATACGCAGTATTTT

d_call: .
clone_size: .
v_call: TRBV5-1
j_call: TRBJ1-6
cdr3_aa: CASSLDKANSPLHF
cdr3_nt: TGCGCCAGCAGCTTGGACAAGGCGAATTCACCCCTCCACTTT

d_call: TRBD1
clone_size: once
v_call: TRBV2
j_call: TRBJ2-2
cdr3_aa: CATMDRVNTGELFF
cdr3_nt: TGTGCCACCATGGACAGGGTGAACACCGGGGAGCTGTTTTTT

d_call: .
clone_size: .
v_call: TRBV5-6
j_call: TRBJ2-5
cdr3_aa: CASSMKTGKGQETQYF
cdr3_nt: TGTGCCAGCAGTATGAAGACAGGCAAGGGGCAAGAGACCCAGTACTTC

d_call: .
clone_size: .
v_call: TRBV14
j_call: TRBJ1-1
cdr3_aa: CASSRNSALVFPEAFF
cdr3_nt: TGTGCCAGCAGCCGAAACAGTGCTTTAGTCTTCCCTGAAGCTTTCTTT

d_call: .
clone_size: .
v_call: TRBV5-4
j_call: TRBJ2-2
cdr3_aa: CASSIFYQGGTGELFF
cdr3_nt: TGTGCCAGCAGCATTTTCTATCAGGGTGGCACCGGGGAGCTGTTTTTT

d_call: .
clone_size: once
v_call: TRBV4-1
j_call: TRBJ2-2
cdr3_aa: CASSQGAGRFGELFF
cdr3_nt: TGCGCCAGCAGCCAAGGGGCAGGGAGGTTCGGGGAGCTGTTTTTT

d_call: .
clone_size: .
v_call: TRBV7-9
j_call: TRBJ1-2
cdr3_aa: CASSLPSAYGYTF
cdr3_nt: TGTGCCAGCAGTTTACCCTCGGCCTATGGCTACACCTTC

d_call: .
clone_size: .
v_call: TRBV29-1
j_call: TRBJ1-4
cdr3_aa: CSVSMEGATREKLFF
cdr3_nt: TGCAGCGTGAGTATGGAGGGAGCCACAAGGGAAAAACTGTTTTTT

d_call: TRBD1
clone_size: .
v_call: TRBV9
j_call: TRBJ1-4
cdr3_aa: CASSATQGAVNEKLFF
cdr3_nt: TGTGCCAGCAGCGCGACACAGGGGGCCGTAAATGAAAAACTGTTTTTT

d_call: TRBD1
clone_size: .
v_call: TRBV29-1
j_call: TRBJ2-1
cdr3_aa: CSADTGVRVNEQFF
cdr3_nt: TGCAGCGCGGATACAGGGGTCCGTGTTAATGAGCAGTTCTTC

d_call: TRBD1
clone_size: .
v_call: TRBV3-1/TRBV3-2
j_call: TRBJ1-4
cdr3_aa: CASSQPGGGEKLFF
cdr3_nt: TGTGCCAGCAGCCAACCAGGGGGAGGTGAAAAACTGTTTTTT

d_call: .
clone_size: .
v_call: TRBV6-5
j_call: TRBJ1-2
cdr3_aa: CASTTVGGDTF
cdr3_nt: TGTGCCAGCACTACTGTCGGTGGGGACACCTTC

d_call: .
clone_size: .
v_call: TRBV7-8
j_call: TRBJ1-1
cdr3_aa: CASSLARNVNTEAFF
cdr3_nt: TGTGCCAGCAGCTTAGCCCGGAACGTGAACACTGAAGCTTTCTTT

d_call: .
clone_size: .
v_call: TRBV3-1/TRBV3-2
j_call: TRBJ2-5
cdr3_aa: CASSLEDSLQETQYF
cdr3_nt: TGTGCCAGCAGCCTCGAGGACAGCCTTCAAGAGACCCAGTACTTC

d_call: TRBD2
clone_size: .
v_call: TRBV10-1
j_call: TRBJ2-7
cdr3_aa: CASSDRTSGRFYEQYF
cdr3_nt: TGCGCCAGCAGTGACCGGACTAGCGGGAGATTTTACGAGCAGTACTTC

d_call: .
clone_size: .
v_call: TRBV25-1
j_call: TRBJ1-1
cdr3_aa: CASSEVENTEAFF
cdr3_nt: TGTGCCAGCAGTGAAGTGGAGAACACTGAAGCTTTCTTT

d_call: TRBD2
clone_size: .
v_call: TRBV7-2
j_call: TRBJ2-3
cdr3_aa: CASSLDSGGSADTQYF
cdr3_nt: TGTGCCAGCAGCTTAGATTCGGGCGGGAGCGCAGATACGCAGTATTTT

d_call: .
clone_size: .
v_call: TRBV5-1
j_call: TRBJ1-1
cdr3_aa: CASSPGSFGGVDTEAFF
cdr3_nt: TGCGCCAGCAGCCCCGGATCCTTTGGAGGGGTCGACACTGAAGCTTTCTTT